This T cell receptor beta chain was identified during a study of PD-1 blockade in classical Hodgkin lymphoma. On this clone itself: The antigen is unknown.

Germline CDR1 reads LNHDA; CDR2 reads SQIVND (reference sequence). The CDR3 covers 15 residues. V was clipped by 3 bases and J by 2 bases, with 12 bases between them. Clones were read by immunoSEQ multiplex PCR, and TCRdb kept only the in-frame ones, dropping some. Here the sample spans tens of thousands of clones, over 60% being singletons. No patient escaped relapse after autologous stem cell transplantation, and brentuximab vedotin exposure varied. The study, taken as a whole, reports: CD4+ TCR diversity climbed significantly by C4D1, unlike CD8+ TCR diversity. Before treatment, complete responders showed about the same diversity as newly diagnosed patients. Newly diagnosed patients were reported to exhibit reduced baseline TCR diversity relative to healthy donors.

The sample here was peripheral blood mononuclear cells (PBMCs), taken before the second cycle of nivolumab. The clonotype originates from a human donor with classical Hodgkin lymphoma. V gene TRBV19 combines with J gene TRBJ2-3, with D tentatively TRBD1 (5 bases). Here the CDR3 DNA reads TGTGCCAGTAGTATTACTCTGGGGCCCACAGATACGCAGTATTTT. It yields the protein CASSITLGPTDTQYF. The full variable domain, its missing parts supplied by reference TRBV19 and TRBJ2-3, is DGGITQSPKYLFRKEGQNVTLSCEQNLNHDAMYWYRQDPGQGLRLIYYSQIVNDFQKGDIAEGYSVSREKKESFPLTVTSAQKNPTAFYLCASSITLGPTDTQYFGPGTRLTVL.